This TCR beta chain was sequenced in a study of blood T cell repertoires in COVID-19. Study overall: The United States, Italy and Spain provided the acute and convalescent COVID-19 samples.

Trimming shortened V by 5 bases and J by 4 bases, and 14 bases separated the two germline ends. Germline CDR1 LNHDA, CDR2 SQIVND (reference sequence). The CDR3 extends over 14 amino acids. Profiled with immunoSEQ multiplex PCR; TCRdb holds only in-frame clones, not every one. The data contain more than 70,000 clones, less than 90% of them seen just once; the ten biggest clones take up 3.5% to 4.5%. The specimen was peripheral blood. The receptor was isolated from a man in his 60s with acute or convalescent COVID-19. The chain has TRBV19 and TRBJ1-2; TRBD1 might be the D (5 bases). CDR3 loop: CASSSTTASYGYTF. CDR3 DNA: TGTGCCAGTAGTTCGACGACAGCTAGCTATGGCTACACCTTC.